These T cell receptor beta chains were read from a single sample in a study of blood T cell repertoires in COVID-19. Using immunoSEQ multiplex PCR, the repertoire was profiled, and TCRdb retains in-frame clones only, with some absent. This table holds roughly 180,000 clones, roughly nine tenths found once. The sequencing input was peripheral blood. The receptors were sampled from a man younger than 30 with acute or convalescent COVID-19. The CDR3 runs from the conserved cysteine through the conserved F or W. A D gene is named only where the DNA matches it firmly. For some rows the clone size is stated as once, few or many, or as a class when expanded; others skip it.

j_call d_call clone_size v_call cdr3_aa cdr3_nt
TRBJ2-3 . . TRBV24-1 CATSAFVEGDTQYF TGTGCCACCAGTGCCTTCGTAGAGGGAGATACGCAGTATTTT
TRBJ1-4 TRBD1 . TRBV4-1 CASSSDRGYRNEKLFF TGCGCCAGCAGCTCCGACAGGGGGTACCGAAATGAAAAACTGTTTTTT
TRBJ1-6 . . TRBV18 CASSRTTGDNSPLHF TGTGCCAGCTCCCGGACCACAGGCGACAATTCACCCCTCCACTTT
TRBJ2-1 . . TRBV24-1 CATSDVRGNEQFF TGTGCCACCAGTGATGTAAGGGGCAATGAGCAGTTCTTC
TRBJ2-3 . . TRBV5-1 CASSPGLHTDTQYF TGCGCCAGCAGCCCCGGACTACATACAGATACGCAGTATTTT
TRBJ1-1 . few TRBV18 CASSPAWNTEAFF TGTGCCAGCTCACCCGCGTGGAACACTGAAGCTTTCTTT
TRBJ2-7 TRBD1 . TRBV30 CAWSAGTGLYEQYF TGTGCCTGGAGTGCCGGGACAGGGCTCTACGAGCAGTACTTC
TRBJ2-7 . . TRBV10-3 CAISERQALSYEQYF TGTGCCATCAGTGAGAGACAGGCTCTCTCCTACGAGCAGTACTTC
TRBJ1-1 . . TRBV23-1 CASSQSRGEAFF TGCGCCAGCAGTCAATCAAGGGGTGAAGCTTTCTTT
TRBJ2-3 . . TRBV7-6 CASSLSGGADTQYF TGTGCCAGCAGCTTAAGTGGAGGAGCAGATACGCAGTATTTT
TRBJ2-2 . . TRBV3-1/TRBV3-2 CASRYTRDTGELFF TGTGCCAGCAGATATACCAGGGACACCGGGGAGCTGTTTTTT
TRBJ2-2 TRBD2 medium-sized TRBV6-4 CASATSGGNTGELFF TGTGCCAGCGCGACTAGCGGGGGGAACACCGGGGAGCTGTTTTTT
TRBJ2-2 TRBD1 few TRBV28 CASTTQGVGGELFF TGTGCCAGCACGACACAGGGGGTAGGCGGGGAGCTGTTTTTT
TRBJ2-7 TRBD2 once TRBV5-5 CASSLGASGGVVDEQYF TGTGCCAGCAGCTTGGGCGCTAGCGGGGGGGTCGTTGACGAGCAGTACTTC
TRBJ1-1 . . TRBV5-8 CASSPLTAMNTEAFF TGTGCCAGCAGCCCCCTGACAGCCATGAACACTGAAGCTTTCTTT
TRBJ2-4 . . TRBV5-6 CASSLQNIQYF TGTGCCAGCAGCCTCCAAAACATTCAGTACTTC
TRBJ1-6 . . TRBV7-6 CASSLVTAYNSPLHF TGTGCCAGCAGCTTAGTGACAGCCTATAATTCACCCCTCCACTTT
TRBJ2-3 . . TRBV30 CAWSERADTQYF TGTGCCTGGAGTGAGAGGGCAGATACGCAGTATTTT
TRBJ2-1 . . TRBV7-2 CASSLDRTLSSYNEQFF TGTGCCAGCAGCTTGGACCGGACTCTCAGCTCCTACAATGAGCAGTTCTTC
TRBJ1-6 . . TRBV25-1 CASTVGSYNSPLHF TGTGCCAGCACGGTCGGCTCCTATAATTCACCCCTCCACTTT
TRBJ1-2 . . TRBV23-1 CASSQWPVKSDGYTF TGCGCCAGCAGTCAATGGCCAGTCAAAAGCGATGGCTACACCTTC
TRBJ1-5 . . TRBV19 CASSMAQGGPNQPQHF TGTGCCAGTAGTATGGCCCAGGGTGGCCCCAATCAGCCCCAGCATTTT
TRBJ1-5 . . TRBV2 CASSRQINQPQHF TGTGCCAGCAGTAGACAGATCAATCAGCCCCAGCATTTT
TRBJ1-1 . few TRBV30 CAWRAGRTEAFF TGTGCCTGGAGGGCCGGGAGGACTGAAGCTTTCTTT
TRBJ2-3 TRBD2 . TRBV28 CASSQNGGAVTSTQYF TGTGCCAGCAGCCAGAACGGGGGGGCCGTAACTAGTACGCAGTATTTT
TRBJ1-1 . once TRBV9 CASSDGHTNTEAFF TGTGCCAGCAGTGACGGACATACTAACACTGAAGCTTTCTTT
TRBJ2-1 . few TRBV5-4 CASSLYGIGDEQFF TGTGCCAGCAGCTTGTACGGGATCGGGGATGAGCAGTTCTTC
TRBJ2-1 TRBD2 . TRBV14 CASSQDVLAGPLVF TGTGCCAGCAGCCAAGATGTATTAGCGGGTCCCTTGGTCTTC
TRBJ1-4 TRBD1 . TRBV19 CASSMGTGAYEKLFF TGTGCCAGTAGTATGGGGACAGGGGCTTACGAAAAACTGTTTTTT
TRBJ2-1 TRBD2 . TRBV6-5 CASSRLAGGRDEQFF TGTGCCAGCAGTCGTCTAGCGGGGGGGCGGGATGAGCAGTTCTTC